This T cell receptor (beta chain) was observed in a study of T cells in Graves' hyperthyroidism and ophthalmopathy. On the study more broadly: Before any treatment, at initial diagnosis, peripheral blood was collected. General study results and limits: Ophthalmopathy and stable hyperthyroidism were separated by a 13 V-J model.

This clonotype was counted only a few times. Its specificity is unknown. Together with thyroid ultrasound, orbital computed tomography, serum thyroxine and TRAb, clinical symptoms were used for diagnoses. CDR3 length: 17 residues. Looked up from germline, CDR1 is SGHNT and CDR2 is YENEEA. Losses at the gene ends were 0 bases for V and 4 bases for J; bases not matched to a gene: 6. Researchers took RNA transcripts and amplified the TCR beta CDR3 regions from them. Carried out on the TCR CDR3, a first-round RT-PCR used the HTBI primer set. TCRdb re-called the multiplex PCR reads with MiXCR, one entry per CDR3 protein. Among 410,000 or so distinct CDR3 sequences listed, around 15% were seen once.

The chain uses TRBV11-3 and TRBJ2-3; 11 bases are a match to TRBD2. What was sequenced was blood. This receptor was taken from a man younger than 30 with Graves' ophthalmopathy. DNA of the CDR3: TGTGCCAGCAGCTTAGATCCTAGCGGGGGGCGACCAGATACGCAGTATTTT. Protein product: CASSLDPSGGRPDTQYF.